Listed here are 6 T cell receptor beta chains from one sample, sequenced in a study of PD-L1 blockade in urothelial cancer. As for time point: peripheral blood 6 weeks after treatment start. Repertoires were generated with immunoSEQ multiplex PCR, while TCRdb's copy carries only in-frame clones and drops some. The top ten hold roughly 2.6% of the sample, which has more than 95,000 clones, more than 75% seen once. The starting material was PBMCs, obtained around atezolizumab (anti-PD-L1) treatment. Receptor source: a man aged 45 to 65 with urothelial cancer.

This chain links TRBV28 with TRBJ2-7; D may be TRBD1 (5 bases). CDR1 and CDR2 from the germline V gene are MDHEN and SYDVKM. The CDR3 extends over 14 amino acids. Between the trimmed V and J ends, which lost 6 bases and 5 bases, there was a span of 17 bases. This CDR3 reads CASSPGQGLDEQYF. The CDR3, as DNA: TGTGCCAGCAGCCCCGGTCAGGGCCTAGACGAGCAGTACTTC.

The J gene is TRBJ2-3, the V gene TRBV19; 13 bases are a match to TRBD2. V lost 9 bases and J lost 2; bases outside the gene matches: 11. The CDR3 length is 17 residues. The V gene's germline CDR1 is LNHDA and CDR2 SQIVND (reference sequence). CDR3 DNA: TGTGCCAGCCGAAGCGGGACTAGCGGGACCTACACAGATACGCAGTATTTT. It specifies CASRSGTSGTYTDTQYF. Variable domain in full (rest from reference TRBV19 and TRBJ2-3): DGGITQSPKYLFRKEGQNVTLSCEQNLNHDAMYWYRQDPGQGLRLIYYSQIVNDFQKGDIAEGYSVSREKKESFPLTVTSAQKNPTAFYLCASRSGTSGTYTDTQYFGPGTRLTVL.

The chain combines TRBV5-5 with TRBJ2-1, with D maybe TRBD1 (7 bases). Germline V CDR1 and CDR2: SGHKS, YYEKEE (reference sequence). V gave up 0 bases and J gave up 5 bases, with 12 bases separating them. The CDR3 extends over 15 amino acids. CDR3 residues: CASSLARGANNEQFF. As DNA, the CDR3 is TGTGCCAGCAGCTTGGCCAGGGGGGCCAACAATGAGCAGTTCTTC.

This clone has a single count. The chain carries TRBV4-2 and TRBJ1-1, with D possibly TRBD1 on 6 matching bases. The CDR3 covers 15 residues. Germline loops: CDR1 LGHNA, CDR2 YNFKEQ. V was cut by 3 bases and J by 0 bases, with 11 bases left in between. The CDR3 bases are TGTGCCAGCAGCCAGGTAGGACAGATGAACACTGAAGCTTTCTTT. It translates to CASSQVGQMNTEAFF.

This clone has just one count. The chain links TRBV2 to TRBJ2-7; 8 bases match TRBD2. Germline V gene data show CDR1 as SNHLY and CDR2 as FYNNEI. Trimming removed 9 bases from V and 2 bases from J; junction bases left unmatched: 6. CDR3 size: 13 residues. The CDR3 DNA follows: TGTGCCAGTGCGATGGGACTAGCCTACGAGCAGTACTTC. It codes for CASAMGLAYEQYF.

V and J are TRBV28 and TRBJ2-1; 14 nucleotides agree with TRBD2. CDR1 is MDHEN, CDR2 SYDVKM, per germline. This CDR3 is 15 amino acids long. V lost 6 bases and J lost 10; bases outside the gene matches: 8. This chain's CDR3 is CASSPGLAGVGEQFF. CDR3 nucleotide sequence: TGTGCCAGCAGCCCGGGACTAGCGGGAGTAGGGGAGCAGTTCTTC.